What follows describes a single TCR beta chain. The antigen is undetermined. This sample includes further DNA sequences coding for the same CDR3. This entry belongs to a study of shared clonotypes between healthy human individuals. Points from the study as a whole: Generation of non-shared clonotypes was less probable than generation of clonotypes shared by all four donors.

Data came from immunoSEQ multiplex PCR; TCRdb stores just in-frame clones and leaves some out. The sample shows about 1 million clones, about 70% of them seen only once. Healthy adults negative for HIV, lacking recent acute infections or vaccinations, served as donors. The study drew all its donors from Caucasian adults living in Nashville, Tennessee. CD45RA-negative memory and CD45RA+ naive subsets were split from the CD4+ cells. This receptor was obtained from a man aged 18 to 29 in good health. The specimen was memory CD4+ T cells sorted from blood. The subset denotes: CD45RA-negative fraction.

This chain's CDR3 is CASSLGGGSNQPQHF. The CDR3 DNA follows: TGTGCCAGTAGTTTAGGAGGAGGAAGCAATCAGCCCCAGCATTTT. V gene TRBV19 combines with J gene TRBJ1-5; no definite D call. Trimming left V 5 bases short and J 1 base short, with 12 bases between. CDR3 length equals 15 residues. Germline V lookup: CDR1 LNHDA, CDR2 SQIVND (reference sequence).